These 24 T cell receptor beta chains were sequenced from one sample in a study of spatial heterogeneity in lung cancer (dated by TCRdb to 2018 to 2020). The library was obtained by 5' RACE. The sample was run on a NextSeq 500. TCRdb took the public reads, trimmed them with fastp at Q25, ran MiXCR for clone calling and kept in-frame beta chains. A single entry per CDR3 protein holds the most common genes and DNA from its merged rows. The sample includes about 17,000 distinct CDR3 sequences, with more than 5% observed a single time. Together, the top ten hold 6.5% to 7% of the sample. Their antigens are not known. Overall study outcomes, separate from this receptor: A correlation was observed between the number of expanded intratumoral alpha and beta TCRs and the tumor nonsynonymous mutation count.

In light of the paper, this sample's time point label describes: sample taken at primary tumor resection. The sequencing used lung tumor tissue, collected at surgery. The receptors originated from a male donor with early-stage non-small cell lung cancer.

This clonotype has at least ten counts. With the library built for alpha chains, this beta chain is off target and its frequency is not meaningful. This chain joins TRBV12-3 or TRBV12-4 and TRBJ1-2, with D possibly TRBD1 on 6 matching bases. CDR3 length: 15 residues. V lost 4 bases and J 4 bases, leaving 16 bases between the germline ends. Written as DNA, the CDR3 is TGTGCCAGCAGTTCCCCCTACACAGGGAGCTATGGCTACACCTTC. It is translated as CASSSPYTGSYGYTF.

This clonotype was observed at least ten times. This beta chain is an unintended read in a library built for alpha chains; its size means little. The genes are TRBV9 and TRBJ1-1; a possible D gene is TRBD1 (6 bases). The CDR3 consists of 15 residues. CDR1 is SGDLS, CDR2 YYNGEE, per germline. V shed 4 bases and J shed 6 bases, with 19 bases lying between them. Written as DNA, the CDR3 is TGTGCCAGCAGCCCCCGCCCCGCAGGGGACGCTGAAGCTTTCTTT. It specifies CASSPRPAGDAEAFF.

A remark on this clonotype: This may come from a read error, since a much larger clone is one base off. The size of this beta chain means little, since it is a stray read in a library made for alpha chains. V is TRBV11-2 and J is TRBJ1-6; TRBD1 is a possible D gene (5 bases). Germline V gene data show CDR1 as SGHAT and CDR2 as FQNNGV. This CDR3 is 14 amino acids long. Written as DNA, the CDR3 is TGTGTCAGCACCGATCGGGGGGTAGGATCACCCCTCCACTTT. The encoded protein is CVSTDRGVGSPLHF.

A few counts support this clonotype. This beta chain is a stray sequence in a library constructed for alpha chains; its clone size is not meaningful. This chain links TRBV6-1 with TRBJ2-2; D unclear. This CDR3 comprises 16 residues. The V and J ends lost 0 bases and 0 bases respectively, with 8 bases between them. Germline CDR1 is MNHNS and CDR2 is SASEGT. The DNA for the CDR3 is TGTGCCAGCAGTGAAGCCGCGAATGCGAACACCGGGGAGCTGTTTTTT. Protein: CASSEAANANTGELFF.

This clonotype has at least ten counts. As an off-target read in a library built for alpha chains, this beta chain has a frequency of little significance. CDR3 coding DNA: TGCAGTGCTAGAGGTGCTAGCGGGATGAACACCGGGGAGCTGTTTTTT. It codes for CSARGASGMNTGELFF. The V and J genes are TRBV20-1 and TRBJ2-2; TRBD2 matches 9 bases. V lost 1 base, J lost 1 base, and 4 bases stayed unmatched. Germline V lookup: CDR1 DFQATT, CDR2 SNEGSKA (reference sequence). The length of the CDR3 is 16 residues.

This clonotype has ten or more counts. This beta chain was picked up by a library intended for alpha chains and is off target, so its count carries little meaning. The rearrangement links TRBV6-5 to TRBJ2-3; TRBD1 aligns across 8 bases. Germline V gene lookup returns CDR1 MNHEY and CDR2 SVGAGI. The CDR3 contains 13 residues. V shed 6 bases and J 2 bases; nucleotides not matched to a gene: 1. As DNA, the CDR3 is TGTGCCAGCAGGGACAGGGCCACAGATACGCAGTATTTT. This codes for CASRDRATDTQYF.

This clonotype was observed at least ten times. This beta chain appears as a stray read in a library generated for alpha chains; its size is not informative. The V call is TRBV5-1, the J call TRBJ1-4, with 9 bases lining up with TRBD1. The CDR3 sequence is 14 residues long. V lost 3 bases and J lost 8; bases outside the gene matches: 5. In germline, CDR1 is SGHRS, CDR2 YFSETQ. CDR3 in DNA: TGCGCCAGCAGCTGGGGACAGGGAGAAGAAAAACTGTTTTTT. Translation gives CASSWGQGEEKLFF.

In regard to this clonotype: Little can be read into the size of this beta chain, an off-target read in a library designed for alpha chains. The chain is built from TRBV5-4 and TRBJ1-3; tentatively, D is TRBD1 (6 bases). V lost 4 bases to trimming and J lost 0 bases, with 11 bases between them. This CDR3 is 15 amino acids long. Germline CDR1 is SGHNT and CDR2 is YYREEE (reference sequence). CDR3 in DNA: TGTGCCAGCAGCCTGAGGGGGGGCTCTGGAAACACCATATATTTT. Translating it yields CASSLRGGSGNTIYF.

A few counts support this clonotype. The library was designed around alpha chains, so this beta chain is a stray read whose abundance carries little weight. The J gene is TRBJ2-1, the V gene TRBV19; D unresolved. V was trimmed by 3 bases and J by 0 bases, leaving 9 bases between them. Germline-derived CDR1 and CDR2 are LNHDA and SQIVND (reference sequence). The CDR3 totals 15 residues. The chain's CDR3 is CASSIELSSYNEQFF. The CDR3 bases are TGTGCCAGTAGTATCGAACTAAGCTCCTACAATGAGCAGTTCTTC.

In this sample, this clonotype turned up many times. The library was built for alpha chains, so this beta chain is an off-target read and its size means little. This chain connects TRBV20-1 to TRBJ2-5; 12 bases agree with TRBD2. V was clipped by 6 bases and J by 2 bases; unmatched bases: 4. The germline V gene encodes CDR1 DFQATT and CDR2 SNEGSKA (reference sequence). This CDR3 region has 14 residues. CDR3 bases: TGCAGTGCCCTGACTAGCGGGGGACAAGAGACCCAGTACTTC. Amino acids: CSALTSGGQETQYF.

This clonotype was observed a few times. Being off target in a library aimed at alpha chains, this beta chain has a size of little meaning. The chain carries TRBV20-1 and TRBJ1-5; D is undetermined. The V and J ends lost 5 bases and 1 base respectively, with 9 bases between them. From germline, CDR1 is DFQATT and CDR2 SNEGSKA (reference sequence). This CDR3 spans 13 amino acids. CDR3 sequence reads: CSARNGSNQPQHF. The CDR3 nucleotides are TGCAGTGCTCGGAACGGCAGCAATCAGCCCCAGCATTTT.

This clonotype appeared many times. Being off target in a library aimed at alpha chains, this beta chain has a size of little meaning. This chain joins TRBV15 and TRBJ2-3; the match to TRBD2 covers 15 bases. This CDR3 spans 20 amino acids. The germline V gene has CDR1 LNHNV and CDR2 YYDKDF (reference sequence). J was trimmed by 4 bases and V by 3 bases; bases with no gene match: 14. The CDR3 DNA sequence: TGTGCCACCAGCAGCCCCAGGACTAGCGGGAGGGCCCCTAGGGCAGATACGCAGTATTTT. Translation gives CATSSPRTSGRAPRADTQYF.

The sample holds many counts of this clonotype. This beta chain is off target for a library built for alpha chains, so its abundance means little. This chain uses TRBV6-5 with TRBJ1-2, with D perhaps TRBD1 (5 bases). The CDR3 spans 15 residues. Trimming pared 6 bases from V and 0 bases from J, leaving 14 bases between. Germline assignment: CDR1 MNHEY and CDR2 SVGAGI. CDR3 sequence reads: CASRPGHRANYGYTF. CDR3 nucleotides: TGTGCCAGCAGACCCGGACACCGAGCTAACTATGGCTACACCTTC.

This clonotype was seen many times. This beta chain came through as a stray read in a library set up for alpha chains, and its size says little. The V gene is TRBV5-1, the J gene TRBJ2-2; D not resolved. Deletions cut 0 bases from V and 3 bases from J, with 9 bases between. The germline gives CDR1 SGHRS, CDR2 YFSETQ. The CDR3 consists of 15 residues. The CDR3 DNA reads as TGCGCCAGCAGCTTGGATAGGGTAGACACCGGGGAGCTGTTTTTT. Encoded protein: CASSLDRVDTGELFF.

Ten or more counts support this clonotype. This beta chain turned up in a library designed for alpha chains; as an off-target read, its abundance says little. The chain uses TRBV7-3 and TRBJ2-1; TRBD2 matches at 10 bases. V gave up 2 bases and J gave up 6 bases; unmatched junction bases: 4. Germline CDR1 SGHTA, CDR2 FQGTGA. The CDR3 sequence is 15 residues long. The CDR3 is CASSLLAGGPNEQFF. CDR3 DNA sequence: TGTGCCAGCAGCTTATTAGCGGGGGGACCCAATGAGCAGTTCTTC.

This clonotype was seen repeatedly, ten times or more. With the library built for alpha chains, this beta chain is off target and its frequency is not meaningful. J is TRBJ1-3 and V is TRBV7-9; D not certain. This CDR3 region has 17 residues. Germline lookup yields CDR1 SEHNR and CDR2 FQNEAQ (reference sequence). V lost 8 bases and J lost 0, with 20 bases in between. CDR3 in DNA: TGTGCCAGCCGTACTGGGCTCCCTACCCCCTCTGGAAACACCATATATTTT. Its protein is CASRTGLPTPSGNTIYF.

This clonotype appeared many times. This beta chain represents an off-target read in a library built for alpha chains; its size is of limited meaning. The chain combines TRBV12-5 with TRBJ2-3; D unresolved. This CDR3 spans 12 amino acids. Germline V CDR1 and CDR2: LGHNT, FRNRAP. The V and J ends lost 4 bases and 2 bases respectively, with 4 bases between them. This CDR3 reads CASGSNTDTQYF. CDR3 bases: TGTGCTAGTGGTTCAAACACAGATACGCAGTATTTT. Full variable domain (rest looked up from reference TRBV12-5 and TRBJ2-3): DARVTQTPRHKVTEMGQEVTMRCQPILGHNTVFWYRQTMMQGLELLAYFRNRAPLDDSGMPKDRFSAEMPDATLATLKIQPSEPRDSAVYFCASGSNTDTQYFGPGTRLTVL.

This clonotype was recorded at least ten times. This beta chain slipped into a library made for alpha chains as a stray read, so its size is not meaningful. The chain employs TRBV12-3 or TRBV12-4 and TRBJ1-5, with TRBD1 matching 9 bases. V was pared by 8 bases and J by 4 bases, with 9 bases of the junction left unmatched. The CDR3 is made up of 15 amino acids. CDR3 nucleotides: TGTGCCAGCCAACCGGGACAGGGCCAAAATCAGCCCCAGCATTTT. It codes for CASQPGQGQNQPQHF.

This clonotype was found many times. In a library made to pick up alpha chains, this beta chain is a stray read with a size that means little. This chain joins TRBV2 and TRBJ2-4; D might be TRBD2 (6 bases). Looked up from germline, CDR1 is SNHLY and CDR2 is FYNNEI. Trimming removed 6 bases at V and 0 bases at J, with 6 bases between. The CDR3 has 13 residues. CDR3 sequence: CASRGLAKNIQYF. As DNA, the CDR3 is TGTGCCAGCAGGGGACTAGCCAAAAACATTCAGTACTTC.

This clonotype was seen at least ten times. Within a library made for alpha chains, this beta chain is off target, and its count is uninformative. This chain uses TRBV5-1 with TRBJ1-1; no reliable D call. With 0 bases removed from V and 8 bases from J, the gap between germline ends came to 11 bases. Germline V gene data show CDR1 as SGHRS and CDR2 as YFSETQ. The CDR3 spans 13 residues. CDR3 amino acids: CASSLAEQREAFF. CDR3 DNA sequence: TGCGCCAGCAGCTTGGCCGAGCAACGAGAAGCTTTCTTT. Variable domain in full (rest from reference TRBV5-1 and TRBJ1-1): KAGVTQTPRYLIKTRGQQVTLSCSPISGHRSVSWYQQTPGQGLQFLFEYFSETQRNKGNFPGRFSGRQFSNSRSEMNVSTLELGDSALYLCASSLAEQREAFFGQGTRLTVV.

This clonotype has ten or more counts. In a library made to pick up alpha chains, this beta chain is a stray read with a size that means little. The chain links TRBV7-2 to TRBJ2-5, with a weak D call TRBD2 (6 bases). Trimming shortened V by 6 bases and J by 5 bases, and 16 bases separated the two germline ends. The CDR3 is 14 amino acids. Germline CDR1 reads SGHTA; CDR2 reads FQGNSA. CDR3 nucleotides: TGTGCCAGCAGTTCTAGACTAGATGTGGAGACCCAGTACTTC. Translated, it gives CASSSRLDVETQYF.

This clonotype was recorded many times. This beta chain is a stray read from a library made for alpha chains; its abundance is not meaningful. The chain couples TRBV29-1 to TRBJ2-5; 10 bases are a match to TRBD2. The J segment lost 2 bases and the V segment lost 7 bases, leaving 7 bases of the junction unmatched. Germline lookup yields CDR1 SQVTM and CDR2 ANQGSEA. This CDR3 contains 14 residues. The CDR3 coding sequence is TGCAGCGGCGGACTAGCGGCAAAACAAGAGACCCAGTACTTC. This codes for CSGGLAAKQETQYF.

This clonotype showed up many times. This beta chain came through as a stray read in a library set up for alpha chains, and its size says little. The genes are TRBV28 and TRBJ1-5; D is unresolved. Germline V gene lookup returns CDR1 MDHEN and CDR2 SYDVKM. CDR3 length: 16 amino acids. V lost 7 bases to trimming and J lost 4 bases, with 20 bases between them. CDR3 region: CASTLGGQVSNQPQHF. The DNA for the CDR3 is TGTGCCAGCACCCTGGGAGGGCAGGTTTCGAATCAGCCCCAGCATTTT.

Turning to this clonotype: Because the library targeted alpha chains, this beta chain is an off-target read whose size means little. The chain carries TRBV7-8 and TRBJ2-3, with TRBD2 matching over 10 bases. The CDR3 is 15 amino acids. Germline-derived CDR1 and CDR2 are SGHVS and FQNEAQ. Trimming took 0 bases from V and 6 from J; bases not matched to a gene: 3. The CDR3, as DNA: TGTGCCAGCAGCTTAGCGAAACTAGCGGGGGATACGCAGTATTTT. This gives the protein CASSLAKLAGDTQYF.